This is a list of T cell receptor beta chains from one sample in a study of blood T cell repertoires in COVID-19. The table came from immunoSEQ multiplex PCR; TCRdb's copy has only in-frame clones and leaves some out. The table includes some 170,000 clones, roughly 87% detected once. The sequenced sample consisted of PBMCs or T cells enriched from blood (not recorded which). These receptors were obtained from a human donor with acute COVID-19. The donor label of this sample is uncertain. The CDR3 runs from the conserved cysteine through the conserved F or W.

CASSILGTGGVQPQHF | TRBJ1-5 | TRBV19
CASSWDRGGFTEAFF | TRBJ1-1 | TRBV7-8
CASSYRASGIYNEQFF | TRBJ2-1 | TRBV6-2/TRBV6-3
CASSKRGGFLGNEQFF | TRBJ2-1 | TRBV14
CASSSHDRVGETQYF | TRBJ2-5 | TRBV4-3
CASSLGGEYQETQYF | TRBJ2-5 | TRBV23-1
CASSRTQGLGTEAFF | TRBJ1-1 | TRBV4-1
CASSPSETSGGHYEQYF | TRBJ2-7 | TRBV18
CASSLRGLEGTEAFF | TRBJ1-1 | TRBV27
CASSEGRIAGVYEQYF | TRBJ2-7 | TRBV6-1
CAWTLQGRNNYGYTF | TRBJ1-2 | TRBV30
CASSPMGGGPYEQYF | TRBJ2-7 | TRBV5-1
CASSYSRANYGYTF | TRBJ1-2 | TRBV6-5
CASRTSGEPGANVLTF | TRBJ2-6 | TRBV2
CASSLEERGGETQYF | TRBJ2-5 | TRBV7-2
CAWSGGGGQPQHF | TRBJ1-5 | TRBV30
CASSLGTGTDTQYF | TRBJ2-3 | TRBV7-8
CASGQGANEQFF | TRBJ2-1 | TRBV19
CASSSQGLIGTEAFF | TRBJ1-1 | TRBV7-8
CASSTRTDNTGELFF | TRBJ2-2 | TRBV5-1
CASSRISQGSYSPLHF | TRBJ1-6 | TRBV4-1
CASTGGSTDTQYF | TRBJ2-3 | TRBV9
CASSHPLRDSSFNEQFF | TRBJ2-1 | TRBV4-1
CASSHTGVNTEAFF | TRBJ1-1 | TRBV18
CASSQVRPGNTEAFF | TRBJ1-1 | TRBV14
CASSKEGSGNTIYF | TRBJ1-3 | TRBV19
CASSLDPGSDTQYF | TRBJ2-3 | TRBV7-3
CASSASGGAYNEQFF | TRBJ2-1 | TRBV9
CASSPLETASTDTQYF | TRBJ2-3 | TRBV5-1
CASSPEGAYEQYF | TRBJ2-7 | TRBV11-3
CASSLETPGELFF | TRBJ2-2 | TRBV5-1
CASIRTEGMTDTQYF | TRBJ2-3 | TRBV7-9
CASSLGGTEIYEQYF | TRBJ2-7 | TRBV7-9
CASGSRGLYEQYF | TRBJ2-7 | TRBV13
CASGLLLLGQKETQYF | TRBJ2-5 | TRBV12-5
CASRGQGVQPQHF | TRBJ1-5 | TRBV19